This entry lists 26 T cell receptor beta chains sequenced from one sample in a study of T-cell reconstitution after alpha-beta-depleted transplantation in children. It was with unique molecular identifiers that the TCRbeta library was prepared. MiXCR, applied by TCRdb to the PCR reads, yields one record per CDR3 protein. The sample has 350,000 to 500,000 distinct CDR3 sequences, around two fifths seen once; the top ten hold 27%. Sequencing used PBMCs, obtained before TCRalphabeta/CD19-depleted stem cell transplant. Source of these receptors: a girl under 10 years old with aplastic anemia, due to receive a stem cell transplant.

This clonotype was counted only a few times. The rearrangement links TRBV12-3 or TRBV12-4 to TRBJ2-1, with D perhaps TRBD1 or TRBD2 (5 bases each). The CDR3 is made up of 15 amino acids. Between the trimmed V and J ends, which lost 8 bases and 4 bases, there was a span of 18 bases. The CDR3: CASATGTAGYNEQFF. DNA for the CDR3: TGTGCCAGCGCCACCGGGACGGCGGGTTACAATGAGCAGTTCTTC.

This clonotype was seen only once. Given a much more abundant clone one base away, this may be a read error. J is TRBJ2-1 and V is TRBV5-1; no definite D call. The CDR3 has 14 residues. CDR1 is SGHRS and CDR2 is YFSETQ in the germline V gene. The CDR3 sequence is CTSRPLAATNEQFF. CDR3 nucleotides: TGCACCAGCAGGCCCCTGGCAGCTACCAATGAGCAGTTCTTC.

The J gene is TRBJ2-2, the V gene TRBV10-3; 9 nucleotides line up with TRBD2. The junction had 8 bases not matched to a gene; V was cut back by 6 bases and J by 3 bases. Germline V gives CDR1 ENHRY, CDR2 SYGVKD. CDR3 length: 16 amino acids. DNA of the CDR3: TGTGCCATCAGACCCCTGGCGGGAGGGGACACCGGGGAGCTGTTTTTT. It codes for CAIRPLAGGDTGELFF.

V usage is TRBV28 and J usage is TRBJ1-5; 8 bases agree with TRBD1. The length of the CDR3 is 15 residues. Germline V gene data show CDR1 as MDHEN and CDR2 as SYDVKM. The V and J ends lost 5 bases and 3 bases, in that order; junction bases with no gene match: 6. The CDR3 DNA is TGTGCCAGCAGTAAAGGCAGGGGGCCCAATCAGCCCCAGCATTTT. It yields the protein CASSKGRGPNQPQHF.

For this clonotype: The junction departs from the called germline gene at one end, perhaps through a read error. The chain couples TRBV12-3 or TRBV12-4 to TRBJ1-5; D is unresolved. The CDR3 is made up of 14 amino acids. The CDR3, as DNA: TGTGCCAGCGCATCGGGAGGTAGCAAACAGCCCCAGCATTTT. The encoded protein is CASASGGSKQPQHF.

This chain uses TRBV12-3 or TRBV12-4 with TRBJ2-3; TRBD1 aligns across 8 bases. This CDR3 comprises 16 residues. J was trimmed by 2 bases and V by 5 bases; bases with no gene match: 9. CDR3 sequence: CASSPGQGQITDTQYF. The CDR3 nucleotides read TGTGCCAGCAGTCCCGGACAGGGTCAAATCACAGATACGCAGTATTTT.

The DNA of the CDR3 is TGTGCCAGCAGTTACAGGACAGGGGATTTGGAGACCCAGTACTTC. Translation gives CASSYRTGDLETQYF. This chain links TRBV6-5 with TRBJ2-5; 9 bases match TRBD1. The CDR3 runs 15 residues. Germline CDR1 reads MNHEY; CDR2 reads SVGAGI. V was pared by 2 bases and J by 5 bases, with 6 bases of the junction left unmatched.

This clonotype was detected once. CDR3 DNA sequence: TGTGCCAGCAGCCAAGCCCAGCGGGGGGGTCATGAGCAGTTCTTC. It translates to CASSQAQRGGHEQFF. The chain carries TRBV4-2 and TRBJ2-1, with 10 bases matching TRBD2. CDR1 is LGHNA, CDR2 YNFKEQ, per germline. The CDR3 contains 15 residues. With 1 base clipped from V and 8 bases from J, the junction kept 5 bases outside the gene matches.

The V gene is TRBV7-6, the J gene TRBJ2-5; 12 bases map to TRBD1. Germline CDR1 is SGHVS and CDR2 is FNYEAQ. The J segment lost 10 bases and the V segment lost 4 bases, leaving 10 bases of the junction unmatched. There are 15 residues in the CDR3. The CDR3 DNA is TGTGCCAGCAGCTACGGGACAGGGGGCGGGTCCAGCCAGTACTTC. This encodes CASSYGTGGGSSQYF.

There are a few counts of this clonotype. V usage is TRBV20-1 and J usage is TRBJ2-4, with 9 nucleotides matching TRBD1. The CDR3 consists of 15 residues. Germline lookup yields CDR1 DFQATT and CDR2 SNEGSKA (reference sequence). V lost 4 bases, J lost 2 bases, and 6 bases stayed unmatched. CDR3 bases: TGCAGTGCTATCCGGGACAGGGCCCCCAAAAACATTCAGTACTTC. Protein product: CSAIRDRAPKNIQYF.

This rearrangement joins TRBV25-1 to TRBJ2-7; no reliable D call. The CDR3 extends over 15 amino acids. V lost 7 bases to trimming and J lost 0 bases, with 16 bases between them. Germline loops: CDR1 MGHDK, CDR2 SYGVNS. CDR3 protein: CASIPPQVYSYEQYF. CDR3 coding DNA: TGTGCCAGCATTCCTCCCCAGGTTTACTCCTACGAGCAGTACTTC.

This sequence joins TRBV2 and TRBJ2-5, with TRBD2 matching over 7 bases. This CDR3 comprises 15 residues. Germline V CDR1 and CDR2: SNHLY, FYNNEI. After removal of 0 bases from V and 1 base from J, the junction contained 2 bases not matched to a gene. As DNA, the CDR3 is TGTGCCAGCAGTGAAGCGGGACTACTCCAAGAGACCCAGTACTTC. It codes for CASSEAGLLQETQYF.

This chain uses TRBV3-1 with TRBJ1-2; a possible D gene is TRBD1 (6 bases). V lost 0 bases, J lost 0 bases, and 11 bases lay in between. CDR1 is LGHDT, CDR2 YNNKEL, per germline (reference sequence). CDR3 size: 16 residues. CDR3 residues: CASSQDGQPSNYGYTF. The CDR3 nucleotides are TGTGCCAGCAGCCAAGATGGACAGCCTTCTAACTATGGCTACACCTTC.

This clonotype showed up many times. V and J are TRBV20-1 and TRBJ1-5, with D hard to call. Germline V lookup: CDR1 DFQATT, CDR2 SNEGSKA (reference sequence). V dropped 5 bases and J dropped 0 bases, with 11 bases sitting between them. This CDR3 has 14 amino acids. The CDR3 reads CSAVRHDSNQPQHF. Written as DNA, the CDR3 is TGCAGTGCTGTCCGGCACGATAGCAATCAGCCCCAGCATTTT.

This clonotype appeared a few times. The V and J genes are TRBV6-1 and TRBJ2-7, with no clear D. The length of the CDR3 is 13 residues. V was shortened by 6 bases and J by 2 bases, with 11 bases between the two germline ends. Germline CDR1 is MNHNS and CDR2 is SASEGT. CDR3 region: CASRGNSPYEQYF. CDR3 DNA: TGTGCCAGCAGGGGTAACAGCCCCTACGAGCAGTACTTC.

This clonotype appeared many times. This chain links TRBV12-3 or TRBV12-4 with TRBJ2-2, with 11 bases aligning to TRBD1. The CDR3 covers 16 residues. J gave up 3 bases and V 6 bases, and 6 bases lay outside the gene matches. CDR3 amino acids: CASSHGTGGDTGELFF. The CDR3 nucleotides are TGTGCCAGCAGCCATGGGACAGGGGGGGACACCGGGGAGCTGTTTTTT.

The chain recombines TRBV6-1 with TRBJ2-7, with 12 bases matching TRBD2. In germline, CDR1 is MNHNS, CDR2 SASEGT. With V trimmed by 5 bases and J by 4 bases, 6 bases remained unmatched. The CDR3 spans 15 residues. CDR3: CASSPLAGGRYEQYF. CDR3 DNA sequence: TGTGCCAGCAGTCCCCTAGCGGGAGGGCGGTACGAGCAGTACTTC.

The chain is built from TRBV7-3 and TRBJ1-1; D is unclear. V was pared by 0 bases and J by 0 bases, with 8 bases between. CDR1 and CDR2 from the germline V gene are SGHTA and FQGTGA. The CDR3 is made up of 15 amino acids. The CDR3, as DNA: TGTGCCAGCAGCTTAACAGGGAACATGAACACTGAAGCTTTCTTT. This translates into CASSLTGNMNTEAFF.

The rearrangement joins TRBV7-2 to TRBJ2-1; 10 nucleotides line up with TRBD2. The CDR3 spans 17 residues. Germline lookup yields CDR1 SGHTA and CDR2 FQGNSA. Trimming took 0 bases from V and 8 from J; bases not matched to a gene: 10. CDR3 DNA sequence: TGTGCCAGCAGCTTAGCTCCTCCCGGGACTAGCGTCCATGAGCAGTTCTTC. This encodes CASSLAPPGTSVHEQFF.

To note about this clonotype: It may be a read error: a sequence one base away is much more abundant. The J gene is TRBJ2-2, the V gene TRBV7-3; 7 nucleotides align to TRBD1. This CDR3 spans 14 amino acids. Germline V gene lookup returns CDR1 SGHTA and CDR2 FQGTGA. CDR3 bases: TGTTCCAGCACCGACAGGGAGAACACCGGGGAGCTGTTTTTT. This encodes CSSTDRENTGELFF.

This clonotype has more than one count but fewer than ten. V usage is TRBV5-5 and J usage is TRBJ2-1; 12 bases agree with TRBD2. CDR1 SGHKS and CDR2 YYEKEE come from the germline V gene (reference sequence). The CDR3 has 16 residues. After removal of 0 bases from V and 9 bases from J, the junction contained 7 bases not matched to a gene. This chain's CDR3 is CASSLATSGSWTEQFF. In DNA, the CDR3 is TGTGCCAGCAGCTTGGCGACTAGCGGGAGTTGGACTGAGCAGTTCTTC.

This clonotype occurred a few times. The chain carries TRBV5-1 and TRBJ1-2; D is unresolved. Trimming took 0 bases from V and 0 from J, leaving 9 bases between them. Germline CDR1 SGHRS, CDR2 YFSETQ. This CDR3 has 15 amino acids. Written as DNA, the CDR3 is TGCGCCAGCAGCTTGGCCGGGGTGGCTAACTATGGCTACACCTTC. As protein: CASSLAGVANYGYTF.

This sequence joins TRBV4-1 and TRBJ1-3, with D perhaps matching TRBD1 (5 bases). There are 18 residues in the CDR3. V was trimmed by 4 bases and J by 4 bases, leaving 23 bases between them. Germline values: CDR1 MGHRA, CDR2 YSYEKL. The CDR3 DNA reads TGCGCCAGCAGCCCAGAATTGACAGATGGCCGGTTAGGAAACACCATATATTTT. It yields the protein CASSPELTDGRLGNTIYF.

CDR3 region: CASSYSIVAQETQYF. The CDR3 DNA reads TGTGCCAGCAGTTACTCGATAGTGGCCCAGGAGACCCAGTACTTC. The chain links TRBV6-5 to TRBJ2-5; D not resolved. V was clipped by 0 bases and J by 5 bases, with 13 bases between them. The V gene's germline CDR1 is MNHEY and CDR2 SVGAGI. The CDR3 extends over 15 amino acids.

The chain uses TRBV7-6 and TRBJ2-5; D is undetermined. V was cut by 2 bases and J by 5 bases, with 12 bases left in between. CDR3 length equals 14 residues. CDR1 is SGHVS, CDR2 FNYEAQ, per germline. This chain's CDR3 is CASSLTSSSETQYF. The CDR3 DNA reads as TGTGCCAGCAGCTTAACTTCAAGCTCGGAGACCCAGTACTTC.

V and J are TRBV28 and TRBJ1-1; D may be TRBD1 (5 bases). V lost 2 bases and J lost 0, with 19 bases in between. The CDR3 is 18 amino acids. Per germline, CDR1 MDHEN and CDR2 SYDVKM. The CDR3, as DNA: TGTGCCAGCAGTTTAGGTGGGGTTTGGGGGAAAATGAACACTGAAGCTTTCTTT. Translating it yields CASSLGGVWGKMNTEAFF.